The clone carrying this TCR beta chain was counted only a few times. No antigen is known for it. The CDR3 is 13 residues long. The V gene's germline CDR1 is SQVTM and CDR2 ANQGSEA. Trimming left V 4 bases short and J 1 base short, with 10 bases between. The data stem from a study of CD8 T cells in ankylosing spondylitis. Study conclusions and caveats: Made up of about eight highly homologous variants, a TCR beta motif appeared characteristic of ankylosing spondylitis blood. Prior work had noted some motif variants in reactive arthritis blood and synovial fluid. Significant enrichment of disease-linked clones was reported in matched ankylosing spondylitis synovial fluid. CD8+ disease-linked clones were present at relatively low frequencies in blood.

Libraries of TCR beta came from quantitative 5'-RACE with molecular barcodes. TCRdb itself ran the 5' RACE reads through MiXCR, one entry per CDR3 protein. Of some 840,000 distinct CDR3 sequences in the sample, 12% were seen once. The genes are TRBV29-1 and TRBJ1-1; D not certain. Sequences were obtained from blood, either unsorted or a sorted T cell fraction (not recorded which). The sequence was collected from a male donor with ankylosing spondylitis. The CDR3 region is CSVVRVENTEAFF. CDR3 nucleotide sequence: TGCAGCGTTGTAAGGGTGGAGAACACTGAAGCTTTCTTT.